The clone carrying this T cell receptor (beta chain) has more than one count but fewer than ten. Its antigen is still unknown. Next came a second PCR, run for about 7 to 12 cycles, which used a sample-barcoded 5' primer along with a J-beta primer mix. Carrying 12 random nucleotides, a template-switch adaptor labeled each individual cDNA molecule. From the 5' RACE reads, TCRdb called clonotypes with MiXCR, one entry per CDR3 protein. Counted here are around 1,700,000 distinct CDR3 sequences, 25% to 30% occurring once; the ten biggest clones make up roughly 8.2%. V dropped 2 bases and J dropped 0 bases, with 11 bases sitting between them. Per germline, CDR1 PRHDT and CDR2 FYEKMQ (reference sequence). The CDR3 has 16 amino acids. This record comes from a study of blood T cells in healthy people across ages. Broader study findings: Unknown donor CMV status possibly confounded expanded clonotype changes. Any conclusive comparison of naive versus antigen-experienced cells was prevented by using unsorted PBMCs.

The TCR sequence derives from a woman aged 25 to 45 in good health. The V gene is TRBV13, the J gene TRBJ2-4, with D hard to call. The sample taken for sequencing was blood. CDR3 coding DNA: TGTGCCAGCAGCTTATTTGGCGAACTAGCCAAAAACATTCAGTACTTC. It translates to CASSLFGELAKNIQYF.